This T cell receptor (beta chain) was retrieved from a study of shared clonotypes between healthy human individuals. V lost 4 bases to trimming and J lost 4 bases; unmatched junction nucleotides: 6. The CDR3 is made up of 13 amino acids. Germline V lookup: CDR1 GTSNPN, CDR2 SVGIG (reference sequence). Method: immunoSEQ multiplex PCR; TCRdb's copy keeps in-frame clones and lacks some. The sample shows 2.3 million or so clones, approximately 95% of them seen only once. This clone was found a few times. The antigen is undetermined. The study, taken as a whole, reports: Incompleteness in sorted-subset sequencing, despite large depth, was shown by rarefaction.

The sequencing sample was made of naive CD4+ T cells from PBMCs. Documented subset: CD45RA+ positively selected. The receptor was isolated from a man aged 18-30 years in good health. Some clones in this sample may be carry-over from other donors' samples. The gene calls are TRBV30 and TRBJ1-1, with 7 bases lining up with TRBD1. The CDR3 bases are TGTGCCTGGAAGACAGGGTATGGCACTGAAGCTTTCTTT. Translating gives CAWKTGYGTEAFF.